Below, 12 T cell receptor beta chains from the same sample are listed, as sequenced in a study of regulatory T cells in long-lasting Graves disease. Stated time point: newly diagnosed GD, antithyroid drugs for less than 3 months. Following extraction of RNA from PBMCs, that RNA was used to make the TCR library. With iRepertoire HTBI primers and Arm-PCR of CDR3 regions, TCR beta libraries were built. Each CDR3 protein gets one entry after TCRdb re-called the multiplex PCR reads with MiXCR. The repertoire has 350,000 to 500,000 distinct CDR3 sequences, around 15% of them found once; the top ten carry approximately 15%. These sequences were also reported in another study, on T cells in Graves' hyperthyroidism and ophthalmopathy.

The material sequenced was peripheral blood mononuclear cells (PBMCs), taken at new diagnosis, from a patient treated with antithyroid drugs. The receptors here all came from a woman aged 45-65 years with Graves disease.

This clonotype was detected many times. The chain combines TRBV7-9 with TRBJ2-1; 13 bases line up with TRBD2. J lost 4 bases, V lost 2 bases, and 8 bases had no gene match. The CDR3 has 18 residues. Germline assignment: CDR1 SEHNR and CDR2 FQNEAQ (reference sequence). CDR3 amino acids: CASSLYTGLAGDYNEQFF. DNA of the CDR3: TGTGCCAGCAGCTTATATACCGGACTAGCGGGAGATTACAATGAGCAGTTCTTC.

This clonotype was observed many times. The V gene is TRBV28, the J gene TRBJ2-3, with a weak D call TRBD2 (5 bases). CDR1 and CDR2 (germline): MDHEN, SYDVKM. V shed 6 bases and J shed 2 bases, with 15 bases lying between them. The CDR3 length is 15 residues. In DNA form, the CDR3 reads TGTGCCAGCAGCCCCAGCGGAGGTAACACAGATACGCAGTATTTT. Its translation is CASSPSGGNTDTQYF.

This clonotype occurred many times. V gene TRBV12-3 or TRBV12-4 combines with J gene TRBJ1-2; D possibly corresponds to TRBD1 (5 bases). CDR3 length: 13 amino acids. Between the trimmed V and J ends, which lost 0 bases and 6 bases, there was a span of 8 bases. The CDR3 coding sequence is TGTGCCAGCAGTTTAGCGCGACAGAATGGCTACACCTTC. Translating gives CASSLARQNGYTF.

V and J are TRBV19 and TRBJ2-1; 7 bases are a match to TRBD2. This CDR3 contains 15 residues. Looked up from germline, CDR1 is LNHDA and CDR2 is SQIVND (reference sequence). V lost 8 bases and J lost 5; bases outside the gene matches: 12. Here the CDR3 reads CASRGPGTKNNEQFF. The CDR3 region has the DNA TGTGCCAGTCGAGGGCCCGGGACTAAAAACAATGAGCAGTTCTTC.

There are many counts of this clonotype. V usage is TRBV28 and J usage is TRBJ2-3; 8 positions agree with TRBD1. The CDR3 is 17 residues long. Germline CDR1 and CDR2: MDHEN and SYDVKM. V lost 5 bases, J lost 0 bases, and 10 bases stayed unmatched. CDR3 DNA: TGTGCCAGCAGTGCCGGGACAGGTGGGACTAGCACAGATACGCAGTATTTT. Translation gives CASSAGTGGTSTDTQYF.

Note on this clonotype: One base away lies a much larger clone, so this may be a sequencing read error. V gene TRBV28 combines with J gene TRBJ2-5, with TRBD1 matching 9 bases. The CDR3 is 15 amino acids. Unmatched junction bases numbered 9, after V lost 6 bases and J lost 4 bases. Germline V lookup: CDR1 MDHEN, CDR2 SYDVKM. The CDR3 loop reads CASRDRDRVTETQYF. The CDR3 bases are TGTGCCAGCAGAGACCGGGACAGGGTTACAGAGACCCAGTACTTC.

This clonotype turned up a few times. The chain employs TRBV6-2 or TRBV6-3 and TRBJ2-5; TRBD2 is a possible D gene (5 bases). Germline V lookup: CDR1 MNHEY, CDR2 SVGEGT. Trimming pared 5 bases from V and 5 bases from J, leaving 21 bases between. There are 16 residues in the CDR3. The CDR3 loop is CASSEVRPAGGETQYF. The CDR3 DNA follows: TGTGCCAGCAGTGAAGTCCGGCCCGCGGGTGGGGAGACCCAGTACTTC.

Only a few counts were recorded for this clonotype. The CDR3 nucleotides read TGTGCCAGCTCACCCCTCGAGTTAAGAACTGAAGCTTTCTTT. It specifies CASSPLELRTEAFF. The chain links TRBV18 to TRBJ1-1; D remains unclear. The CDR3 runs to 14 residues. V gave up 3 bases and J gave up 5 bases, with 13 bases separating them. Per germline, CDR1 KGHSH and CDR2 LQKENI.

The chain combines TRBV7-9 with TRBJ2-7; tentative D call: TRBD1 (5 bases). CDR1 is SEHNR and CDR2 is FQNEAQ in the germline V gene (reference sequence). CDR3 length: 14 residues. V was shortened by 5 bases and J by 6 bases, with 17 bases between the two germline ends. DNA for the CDR3: TGTGCCAGCAGCCCCTCAGGGTCGGTGGGCGAGCAGTACTTC. Its translation: CASSPSGSVGEQYF.

This clonotype has at least ten counts. The chain's CDR3 is CASSQDPRSHNEQFF. The CDR3 coding sequence is TGCGCCAGCAGCCAAGACCCCCGGTCTCACAATGAGCAGTTCTTC. The J gene is TRBJ2-1, the V gene TRBV4-1, with no clear D. This CDR3 is 15 amino acids long. V lost 0 bases, J lost 5 bases, and 11 bases lay in between. Germline V gives CDR1 MGHRA, CDR2 YSYEKL.

This clonotype has a count of ten or more. V gene TRBV24-1 combines with J gene TRBJ1-4, with a tentative D call TRBD1 (5 bases). The CDR3 runs to 14 residues. Looked up from germline, CDR1 is KGHDR and CDR2 is SFDVKD. Trimming removed 7 bases from V and 0 bases from J, with 8 bases in between. For the CDR3, the DNA is TGTGCCACCAGCGGGGGAGCAACTAATGAAAAACTGTTTTTT. Its protein product is CATSGGATNEKLFF.

This clonotype has a count of ten or more. This rearrangement joins TRBV28 to TRBJ2-5, with D maybe TRBD2 (6 bases). Looked up from germline, CDR1 is MDHEN and CDR2 is SYDVKM. This CDR3 is built from 14 residues. The V end lost 3 bases, the J end lost 2 bases, and 10 bases lay between the germline ends. The CDR3 reads CASSLMGRQETQYF. As DNA, the CDR3 is TGTGCCAGCAGTTTGATGGGGAGGCAAGAGACCCAGTACTTC.